This T cell receptor (beta chain) is drawn from a study of control samples from healthy donors and cancer patients. Generated by immunoSEQ multiplex PCR, the TCRdb table keeps only in-frame clones and is missing some. The data hold about 120,000 clones, with 85% to 90% observed a single time. CDR3 length: 12 amino acids. Germline CDR1 reads SGDLS; CDR2 reads YYNGEE. The V and J ends lost 3 bases and 8 bases respectively, with 11 bases between them. This receptor was obtained from a man aged 25 to 45 in good health. The gene calls are TRBV9 and TRBJ1-1; tentative D call: TRBD1 (5 bases). Material: blood. For the CDR3, the DNA is TGTGCCAGCAGCGGGGTGCAGGGAGAAGCTTTCTTT. Translated: CASSGVQGEAFF.